Each of the 5 T cell receptor beta chains below was sequenced from the same sample in a study of cytomegalovirus exposure and HLA in healthy donors. It was with 60 Vbeta and 13 Jbeta primers that the PCR ran. This table comes from immunoSEQ multiplex PCR, and its TCRdb copy is limited to in-frame clones, with some not included. The top ten hold 3% to 5% of the sample, which has around 110,000 clones, 80% to 85% seen once. Specimen: PBMCs. The receptors were sampled from a woman aged 25 to 39 in good health and CMV-seronegative.

The chain recombines TRBV5-1 with TRBJ1-1, with D perhaps TRBD1 (5 bases). V lost 4 bases and J lost 4, with 11 bases in between. Germline CDR1 is SGHRS and CDR2 is YFSETQ. This CDR3 region has 13 residues. The CDR3 DNA follows: TGCGCCAGCAGCGGTGGGACTGGCACTGAAGCTTTCTTT. Translation: CASSGGTGTEAFF.

The chain recombines TRBV2 with TRBJ2-5; 12 bases agree with TRBD2. The germline V gene has CDR1 SNHLY and CDR2 FYNNEI. V was pared by 6 bases and J by 5 bases, with 10 bases of the junction left unmatched. This CDR3 spans 16 amino acids. CDR3 in DNA: TGTGCCAGCAGGGGCCCGACTAGCGGGAGTACGGAGACCCAGTACTTC. Its translation is CASRGPTSGSTETQYF.

V is TRBV7-2 and J is TRBJ2-7; a weak D match, TRBD2 (6 bases). Trimming removed 3 bases from V and 0 bases from J, with 12 bases in between. The germline CDR1 and CDR2 sequences are SGHTA and FQGNSA. The CDR3 totals 15 residues. CDR3 nucleotide sequence: TGTGCCAGCAGCTTTCAGGGTAGCGGCTCCTACGAGCAGTACTTC. Amino acid sequence: CASSFQGSGSYEQYF.

This chain joins TRBV5-6 and TRBJ2-5; D not resolved. V was clipped by 4 bases and J by 2 bases, with 18 bases between them. The CDR3 is 16 residues long. Per germline, CDR1 SGHDT and CDR2 YYEEEE. CDR3 bases: TGTGCCAGCAGCGCGCACCTTAGCAACCTACAAGAGACCCAGTACTTC. Its translation is CASSAHLSNLQETQYF.

The rearrangement uses TRBV11-2 and TRBJ2-1; 10 positions match TRBD1. Germline V CDR1 and CDR2: SGHAT, FQNNGV. V trimming: 5 bases; J trimming: 4 bases; junction bases outside the gene matches: 5. The CDR3 is 15 amino acids. CDR3 nucleotide sequence: TGTGCCAGCAGCACCGACAGGGGGCCTTACAATGAGCAGTTCTTC. Amino acids: CASSTDRGPYNEQFF.